This T cell receptor (beta chain) was found in a study of blood T cell repertoires in COVID-19. Whole-study context: Acute and convalescent COVID-19 specimens originated in the United States, Italy and Spain. Nucleic acid was either cDNA or gDNA, and it came from T cells, B-cell-depleted T cells, or PBMCs.

Per the study methods: Quantification of nucleated cells was approximated via reference gene primer amplification. Sequencing used immunoSEQ multiplex PCR; TCRdb keeps in-frame clones, though not all of them. V and J calls and clone size are copied from that table; D and trimming were computed from the DNA. The data contain 200,000 to 300,000 clones, more than 80% of them singletons. There are a few counts of this clone. The CDR3 sequence is 16 residues long. The sequence came from a human donor in a cohort sampled during active COVID-19. This chain joins TRBV21-1 and TRBJ2-7; the table's D call, TRBD1, has no DNA check behind it. TRBV21-1 is noted as a pseudogene. The specimen sequenced was peripheral blood. CDR3: CASNQDRVGPPYEQYF. As DNA, the CDR3 is TGTGCCAGCAACCAAGACAGGGTAGGCCCACCCTACGAGCAGTACTTC.